This passage covers 23 T cell receptor beta chains from one sample sequenced in a study of cytomegalovirus exposure and HLA in healthy donors (dated by TCRdb to the late 2010s). Libraries were made using the immunoSEQ multiplex PCR assay. For the multiplex PCR, a mixture combining 60 forward primers for TCR Vbeta segments and 13 reverse primers for TCR Jbeta segments was used. Here the immuneACCESS table is served through TCRdb, limited to in-frame sequences with V and J called. Missing clones are a known gap in these copies; in checked studies unresolved V genes cover under half, and the rest lacks a known reason. In all, the sample holds some 130,000 clones, and 79% of those were seen once. The ten biggest clones cover about 1% of the sample. Material: PBMCs. The receptors were gathered from a man aged 18 to 29 in good health and CMV-seronegative.

The chain is built from TRBV2 and TRBJ1-2; 8 bases match TRBD1. The CDR3 runs 12 residues. V shed 11 bases and J 4 bases; nucleotides not matched to a gene: 6. Germline V CDR1 and CDR2: SNHLY, FYNNEI. The CDR3 region has the DNA TGTGCCGCATCGACAGGGGTCTATGGCTACACCTTC. It translates to CAASTGVYGYTF.

The chain has TRBV11-2 and TRBJ2-1; D not resolved. CDR3 length equals 16 residues. V lost 5 bases to trimming and J lost 0 bases, with 14 bases between them. Germline CDR1 SGHAT, CDR2 FQNNGV. The CDR3 is CASSQRGDRSYNEQFF. CDR3 coding DNA: TGTGCCAGCAGCCAAAGAGGTGATCGCTCCTACAATGAGCAGTTCTTC.

This chain joins TRBV5-6 and TRBJ1-5; tentatively, D is TRBD1 (5 bases). V was clipped by 4 bases and J by 6 bases, with 14 bases between them. There are 14 residues in the CDR3. The germline gives CDR1 SGHDT, CDR2 YYEEEE. The CDR3 DNA reads as TGTGCCAGCAGCCCCGGGGCGGGGGGTCAGCCCCAGCATTTT. Its protein product is CASSPGAGGQPQHF.

This sequence joins TRBV27 and TRBJ2-7; D possibly corresponds to TRBD1 (7 bases). With 4 bases removed from V and 4 bases from J, the gap between germline ends came to 20 bases. The germline gives CDR1 MNHEY, CDR2 SMNVEV (reference sequence). CDR3 length equals 16 residues. The CDR3 reads CASSSQGRLRKYEQYF. In nucleotides, the CDR3 is TGTGCCAGCAGTTCACAGGGGAGGCTTAGAAAGTACGAGCAGTACTTC.

The genes are TRBV2 and TRBJ2-3, with 11 bases matching TRBD2. The V segment lost 6 bases and the J segment 4 bases; nucleotides outside the gene matches: 3. CDR1 is SNHLY, CDR2 FYNNEI, per germline. The CDR3 covers 14 residues. CDR3 sequence reads: CASRRLAGSDTQYF. The CDR3 DNA reads TGTGCCAGCAGAAGACTAGCGGGGTCAGATACGCAGTATTTT.

CDR3: CASSPSAGGSYNEQFF. In nucleotides, the CDR3 is TGTGCCAGCAGCCCCTCAGCGGGGGGTTCCTACAATGAGCAGTTCTTC. This chain uses TRBV4-2 with TRBJ2-1, with TRBD2 matching 9 bases. This CDR3 spans 16 amino acids. The V gene end was trimmed by 4 bases and the J gene end by 1 base; junction bases not matched to a gene: 5. Germline assignment: CDR1 LGHNA and CDR2 YNFKEQ.

The CDR3 here is CASSQFEPTEAFF. The CDR3 coding sequence is TGTGCCAGCAGCCAATTTGAGCCAACTGAAGCTTTCTTT. The V call is TRBV7-9, the J call TRBJ1-1; D remains unclear. The CDR3 is made up of 13 amino acids. V lost 5 bases and J lost 5, with 12 bases in between. From germline, CDR1 is SEHNR and CDR2 FQNEAQ (reference sequence).

The J gene is TRBJ1-2, the V gene TRBV7-9; the D gene is possibly TRBD1 (6 bases). V was pared by 3 bases and J by 1 base, with 12 bases between. In germline, CDR1 is SEHNR, CDR2 FQNEAQ (reference sequence). The CDR3 spans 15 residues. The CDR3 spells CASSFALGGNYGYTF. The CDR3 DNA follows: TGTGCCAGCAGCTTTGCGTTAGGGGGTAACTATGGCTACACCTTC.

The V call is TRBV14, the J call TRBJ2-1; D uncertain. V lost 4 bases and J 7 bases, leaving 17 bases between the germline ends. The CDR3 has 15 residues. Germline V gene sequence: CDR1 SGHDN, CDR2 FVKESK. CDR3: CASSLFGARQNEQFF. The CDR3 nucleotides read TGTGCCAGCAGCCTCTTTGGCGCGAGGCAGAATGAGCAGTTCTTC.

V is TRBV29-1 and J is TRBJ2-1, with 9 bases lining up with TRBD1. V was clipped by 6 bases and J by 7 bases; unmatched bases: 10. This CDR3 has 14 residues. CDR1 SQVTM and CDR2 ANQGSEA come from the germline V gene. The CDR3 nucleotides read TGCAGCGTCGAAACCGGGACAGGGCTTAATGAGCAGTTCTTC. Protein product: CSVETGTGLNEQFF.

The DNA for the CDR3 is TGTGCCAGCAGCTTGGGAGGGGGCAATTCACCCCTCCACTTT. As protein: CASSLGGGNSPLHF. The rearrangement joins TRBV5-8 to TRBJ1-6, with 7 bases matching TRBD1. The CDR3 contains 14 residues. Germline values: CDR1 SGHTS, CDR2 YDEGEE. With V trimmed by 0 bases and J by 7 bases, 1 base remained unmatched.

The chain has TRBV5-1 and TRBJ1-1; 7 bases fit TRBD1. J gave up 0 bases and V 1 base, and 12 bases lay outside the gene matches. Germline CDR1 is SGHRS and CDR2 is YFSETQ. This CDR3 region has 18 residues. In nucleotides, the CDR3 is TGCGCCAGCAGCTTGAGGGGGGCGGAAGACAGGGTGAACACTGAAGCTTTCTTT. This encodes CASSLRGAEDRVNTEAFF.

This clone occurred once. V and J are TRBV6-6 and TRBJ2-4; the D gene is possibly TRBD1 (7 bases). The CDR3 has 13 amino acids. V was shortened by 0 bases and J by 15 bases, with 15 bases between the two germline ends. Germline V gene sequence: CDR1 MNHNY, CDR2 SVGAGI (reference sequence). CDR3 in DNA: TGTGCCAGCAGTTACTCATCGGGGGACAGATGGTACTTC. Its translation: CASSYSSGDRWYF.

The chain couples TRBV7-2 to TRBJ2-7; D call uncertain. V was trimmed by 5 bases and J by 6 bases, leaving 17 bases between them. There are 14 residues in the CDR3. Germline loops: CDR1 SGHTA, CDR2 FQGNSA. CDR3 amino acids: CASSHGPYVGEQYF. The DNA for the CDR3 is TGTGCCAGCAGCCACGGTCCCTACGTCGGCGAGCAGTACTTC. Full variable domain (missing parts from reference TRBV7-2 and TRBJ2-7): GAGVSQSPSNKVTEKGKDVELRCDPISGHTALYWYRQSLGQGLEFLIYFQGNSAPDKSGLPSDRFSAERTGGSVSTLTIQRTQQEDSAVYLCASSHGPYVGEQYFGPGTRLTVT.

The genes are TRBV25-1 and TRBJ2-7, with D tentatively TRBD1 (5 bases). V gave up 6 bases and J gave up 1 base, with 13 bases separating them. Germline CDR1 MGHDK, CDR2 SYGVNS. The CDR3 length is 14 residues. For the CDR3, the DNA is TGTGCCAGCAGACTTACAGGCGGTTCCTACGAGCAGTACTTC. Encoded protein: CASRLTGGSYEQYF.

The CDR3 DNA follows: TGTGCCAGCAGCCAAACAGGGAGATACTACGAGCAGTACTTC. It encodes CASSQTGRYYEQYF. The genes are TRBV27 and TRBJ2-7; a weak D match, TRBD1 (6 bases). V gave up 6 bases and J gave up 3 bases, with 15 bases separating them. Germline V lookup: CDR1 MNHEY, CDR2 SMNVEV (reference sequence). CDR3 length equals 14 residues.

The chain employs TRBV6-1 and TRBJ1-6; D unresolved. CDR3 length equals 15 residues. Trimming cost V 7 bases and J 0 bases, with 10 bases left between them. Looked up from germline, CDR1 is MNHNS and CDR2 is SASEGT. The CDR3 protein is CASTDHSSYNSPLHF. In DNA form, the CDR3 reads TGTGCCAGCACTGATCATAGCTCCTATAATTCACCCCTCCACTTT.

Regarding this clone: Other DNA sequences in this sample translate to the same CDR3. The V and J genes are TRBV29-1 and TRBJ1-3; 9 bases agree with TRBD1. The CDR3 totals 14 residues. Germline V gives CDR1 SQVTM, CDR2 ANQGSEA. Losses at the gene ends were 6 bases for V and 0 bases for J; bases not matched to a gene: 3. CDR3 protein: CSVWDRASGNTIYF. The DNA for the CDR3 is TGCAGCGTCTGGGACAGGGCCTCTGGAAACACCATATATTTT.

The gene calls are TRBV2 and TRBJ2-5; unclear D gene. The germline gives CDR1 SNHLY, CDR2 FYNNEI. The ends were cut back, 6 bases at V and 4 bases at J, with 3 bases in the middle. The CDR3 spans 10 residues. The CDR3 loop reads CASSRETQYF. CDR3 nucleotides: TGTGCCAGCAGCAGAGAGACCCAGTACTTC.

The V and J genes are TRBV6-4 and TRBJ2-7; a possible D gene is TRBD1 (7 bases). Per germline, CDR1 MRHNA and CDR2 SNTAGT. The CDR3 covers 15 residues. Trimming removed 8 bases from V and 2 bases from J, with 19 bases in between. The DNA for the CDR3 is TGTGCCAGCTCCCCGGGGCAGGGGGGCCCCTACGAGCAGTACTTC. The encoded protein is CASSPGQGGPYEQYF.

CDR3 sequence reads: CASSVTGANNPEAFF. The CDR3 DNA sequence: TGTGCCAGCAGCGTCACAGGAGCCAACAACCCTGAAGCTTTCTTT. The genes are TRBV9 and TRBJ1-1, with D tentatively TRBD1 (5 bases). The CDR3 is 15 residues long. In germline, CDR1 is SGDLS, CDR2 YYNGEE. The germline V and J ends were trimmed by 2 bases and 6 bases, with 17 bases remaining between them. Drawing the rest from reference TRBV9 and TRBJ1-1, the complete variable domain is DSGVTQTPKHLITATGQRVTLRCSPRSGDLSVYWYQQSLDQGLQFLIQYYNGEERAKGNILERFSAQQFPDLHSELNLSSLELGDSALYFCASSVTGANNPEAFFGQGTRLTVV.

This clone has just a few counts. The rearrangement uses TRBV5-6 and TRBJ2-7; perhaps TRBD2 as D (6 bases). The CDR3 totals 13 residues. Trimming removed 2 bases from V and 4 bases from J, with 10 bases in between. CDR1 and CDR2 (germline): SGHDT, YYEEEE. CDR3 in amino acids: CASSFSGRYEQYF. CDR3 DNA: TGTGCCAGCAGCTTTAGCGGTAGGTACGAGCAGTACTTC.

This clone was picked up one time. CDR3 in DNA: TGTGCCTGGAGTGTAAAGGGCAGAAGGCCGGGGACTGAAGCTTTCTTT. It codes for CAWSVKGRRPGTEAFF. This chain connects TRBV30 to TRBJ1-1; D unresolved. This CDR3 is built from 16 residues. Germline V lookup: CDR1 GTSNPN, CDR2 SVGIG (reference sequence). V was cut by 0 bases and J by 5 bases, with 19 bases left in between.